This T cell receptor (beta chain) was retrieved from a study of blood T cell repertoires in COVID-19. Using immunoSEQ multiplex PCR, the repertoire was profiled, and TCRdb retains in-frame clones only, with some absent. The table has 35,000 or so clones, about 81% seen once. V shed 1 base and J shed 3 bases, with 7 bases lying between them. Germline loops: CDR1 MGHRA, CDR2 YSYEKL. CDR3 length equals 13 residues. This clone was counted a few times. V usage is TRBV4-1 and J usage is TRBJ2-7, with D uncertain. The sequenced sample was peripheral blood. The origin of this receptor is a human donor in a cohort sampled during active or convalescent COVID-19. The donor label of this sample is uncertain. Here the CDR3 DNA reads TGCGCCAGCAGCCAAGCGGTTGGCTACGAGCAGTACTTC. Translating gives CASSQAVGYEQYF.